This paragraph covers one T cell receptor (beta chain) sequence. The antigen is unknown. TCRdb's copy holds only in-frame clones and misses some; the assay was immunoSEQ multiplex PCR. The repertoire holds roughly 7,600 clones, with roughly four fifths as singletons. These data are taken from a study of graft-versus-host responses after intestinal transplantation. For the study at large: Anti-thymocyte globulin induction, then tacrolimus and steroids for two to four years, went to all recipients.

Overall study results and limits: Some patients had graft-donor T cell macrochimerism. In their allografts, the ratios of graft-versus-host to host-versus-graft T cell clones were high.

The graft tissue was processed, and this released both intraepithelial and lamina propria lymphocytes. The clonotype originates from a human patient who received an intestinal transplant, so some T cells may come from the graft donor. Sequences were derived from ileum tissue, sampled approximately 120 days after transplant.

The CDR3 region has the DNA TGTGCCAGCAGTGAAGCTGTCCCCGGACTAGCGGGAACCACAGATACGCAGTATTTT. Translating it yields CASSEAVPGLAGTTDTQYF. The rearrangement uses TRBV6-1 and TRBJ2-3; TRBD2 aligns across 12 bases. The V and J ends lost 0 bases and 2 bases, in that order; junction bases with no gene match: 9. The CDR3 is 19 residues long. Germline values: CDR1 MNHNS, CDR2 SASEGT.